Listed below are T cell receptor beta chains from one sample, sequenced in a study of T cells in Graves' hyperthyroidism and ophthalmopathy. TCRdb itself ran the multiplex PCR reads through MiXCR, one entry per CDR3 protein. Of around 520,000 distinct CDR3 sequences listed, 13% to 15% are singletons. Sequencing was done on a sample of blood. The receptor source for this set is a woman aged 40 to 50 with Graves' hyperthyroidism. Each CDR3 is given with its conserved first and last residue. The D gene is left open where the match is weak. Where a row states a size, it is once, few, many or the class of an expanded clone; other rows omit it.

DNA: TGTGCCAGCACCCCCAGGGGAATGAAAAACACTGAAGCTTTCTTT
CDR3: CASTPRGMKNTEAFF
size: -
D: -
V: TRBV3-1
J: TRBJ1-1

DNA: TGTGCCAGCAGCTTAGAGGGCTCCCAAGAGACCCAGTACTTC
CDR3: CASSLEGSQETQYF
size: many
D: -
V: TRBV7-9
J: TRBJ2-5

DNA: TGCAGCGTTGACGGGGGAGCTGGAAACACCATATATTTT
CDR3: CSVDGGAGNTIYF
size: -
D: -
V: TRBV29-1
J: TRBJ1-3

DNA: TGCGCCAGCAGCTTGGGGGCGGGGGCGCACAATGAGCAGTTCTTC
CDR3: CASSLGAGAHNEQFF
size: many
D: -
V: TRBV5-1
J: TRBJ2-1

DNA: TGTGCCAGCACCGACAGTTATAATTCACCCCTCCACTTT
CDR3: CASTDSYNSPLHF
size: -
D: -
V: TRBV28
J: TRBJ1-6

DNA: TGTGCCAGCAGCTCATACAATACAGGGAAACCCCACGAGCAGTACTTC
CDR3: CASSSYNTGKPHEQYF
size: many
D: -
V: TRBV28
J: TRBJ2-7

DNA: TGTGCCAGCTTTCCTACACAGGGGGCCGTTGGCTACACCTTC
CDR3: CASFPTQGAVGYTF
size: -
D: TRBD1
V: TRBV28
J: TRBJ1-2

DNA: TGTGCCACCAGCAGAGAGAAGGGGGAGCAGTACTTC
CDR3: CATSREKGEQYF
size: -
D: -
V: TRBV15
J: TRBJ2-7

DNA: TGCGCCAGCAGCCAAGAAGCCCGAAGCTCCTACAATGAGCAGTTCTTC
CDR3: CASSQEARSSYNEQFF
size: few
D: -
V: TRBV4-1
J: TRBJ2-1

DNA: TGTGCCACCCTGGGGCAACCACCCTATGGCTACACCTTC
CDR3: CATLGQPPYGYTF
size: many
D: -
V: TRBV28
J: TRBJ1-2

DNA: TGTGCCAGCAGTGAGCGGACAGGGGCGGGGTACGAGCAGTACTTC
CDR3: CASSERTGAGYEQYF
size: few
D: TRBD1
V: TRBV6-1
J: TRBJ2-7

DNA: TGTGCCAGCAGTTTATCGGCCCAAATCATGGTCAGGGTGCCCAATGAGCAGTTCTTC
CDR3: CASSLSAQIMVRVPNEQFF
size: many
D: -
V: TRBV27
J: TRBJ2-1

DNA: TGTGCCAGCAGTTTATGGGCGGTGCCTATGAGCACAGATACGCAGTATTTT
CDR3: CASSLWAVPMSTDTQYF
size: many
D: -
V: TRBV28
J: TRBJ2-3

DNA: TGCAGTGCCCCCAGACTAGCGGGAGCCTACGAGCAGTACTTC
CDR3: CSAPRLAGAYEQYF
size: -
D: TRBD2
V: TRBV20-1
J: TRBJ2-7

DNA: TGTGCCATCAGTGACCCGTCCAACATTCAGTACTTC
CDR3: CAISDPSNIQYF
size: many
D: -
V: TRBV10-3
J: TRBJ2-4

DNA: TGTGCCAGCAGCCAAGAATTGGGGGGGCGAGAGACCCAGTACTTC
CDR3: CASSQELGGRETQYF
size: many
D: -
V: TRBV3-1
J: TRBJ2-5

DNA: TGCGCCAGCAGCCAAGGCCACAAGAACATTAACTATGGCTACACCTTC
CDR3: CASSQGHKNINYGYTF
size: -
D: -
V: TRBV4-1
J: TRBJ1-2

DNA: TGCAGTGCCCCACTAGCGGGATTATTCGATACGCAGTATTTT
CDR3: CSAPLAGLFDTQYF
size: many
D: TRBD2
V: TRBV20-1
J: TRBJ2-3

DNA: TGTGCCAGCAGCTCCATCAGCGGGAGAAAGAATGAGCAGTTCTTC
CDR3: CASSSISGRKNEQFF
size: -
D: TRBD2
V: TRBV4-2
J: TRBJ2-1

DNA: TGCAGCGTCGACAGGGAGAACACCGGGGAGCTGTTTTTT
CDR3: CSVDRENTGELFF
size: few
D: TRBD1
V: TRBV29-1
J: TRBJ2-2

DNA: TGTGCCAGCAGTTTGGTTTCTCCTACAGATACGCAGTATTTT
CDR3: CASSLVSPTDTQYF
size: many
D: -
V: TRBV28
J: TRBJ2-3

DNA: TGTGCCAGCAGCCCAAGCGGGAGCAAGACCTACGAGCAGTACTTC
CDR3: CASSPSGSKTYEQYF
size: many
D: TRBD2
V: TRBV3-1
J: TRBJ2-7